The 9 T cell receptor beta chains in this list originate from one sample, sequenced in a study of blood T cell repertoires in COVID-19 (dated by TCRdb to 2018 to 2020). The library relied on the immunoSEQ multiplex PCR assay. The source is immuneACCESS, and TCRdb retained only in-frame sequences with V and J called. Part of the clones is not carried over; for the studies checked, unresolved V genes explain less than half of this, and the remainder is unexplained. The sample table holds some 200,000 clones, of which around 90% were seen once. 7% to 9% of the sample is in the top ten clones. Sequenced material: PBMCs or T cells enriched from blood (not recorded which). These receptors originate from a man between 25 and 39 years old in a cohort exposed to, infected with or recovered from COVID-19 (not recorded which).

This clone was seen just once. The rearrangement joins TRBV7-8 to TRBJ2-7, with 8 bases lining up with TRBD1. From germline, CDR1 is SGHVS and CDR2 FQNEAQ. The CDR3 runs to 14 residues. V dropped 7 bases and J dropped 4; count of bases not matched to a gene: 9. CDR3 amino acids: CASTQGAEGYEQYF. DNA of the CDR3: TGTGCCAGCACGCAGGGGGCCGAGGGGTACGAGCAGTACTTC. The full variable domain, its missing parts supplied by reference TRBV7-8 and TRBJ2-7, is GAGVSQSPRYKVAKRGQDVALRCDPISGHVSLFWYQQALGQGPEFLTYFQNEAQLDKSGLPSDRFFAERPEGSVSTLKIQRTQQEDSAVYLCASTQGAEGYEQYFGPGTRLTVT.

As for this clone: Relative to the germline gene, one junction end is altered; a read error may explain this. The sample has other DNA sequences that encode this CDR3 too. The rearrangement uses TRBV4-1 and TRBJ2-7; 7 bases are shared with TRBD2. Germline CDR1 and CDR2: MGHRA and YSYEKL. CDR3 length equals 14 residues. CDR3 DNA sequence: TGCGCTAGCAGCCAAGACCGGGACTATTACGAGCAGTACTTC. This sequence encodes CASSQDRDYYEQYF.

The chain combines TRBV5-1 with TRBJ2-2; no clear D gene. Germline assignment: CDR1 SGHRS and CDR2 YFSETQ. The V end was cut by 2 bases, the J end by 1 base, with 9 bases between. The CDR3 has 15 residues. CDR3 in DNA: TGCGCCAGCAGCTTCCCTCGACTGAACACCGGGGAGCTGTTTTTT. Its protein is CASSFPRLNTGELFF.

The genes are TRBV29-1 and TRBJ2-7; 9 bases align to TRBD2. With 3 bases clipped from V and 6 bases from J, the junction kept 9 bases outside the gene matches. This CDR3 contains 14 residues. Germline CDR1 SQVTM, CDR2 ANQGSEA. The CDR3 DNA sequence: TGCAGCGTTGATATCGGCGGGAGGGCCTCCGAGCAGTACTTC. It yields the protein CSVDIGGRASEQYF.

The chain combines TRBV7-2 with TRBJ1-6; TRBD1 is a possible D gene (5 bases). CDR3 size: 15 residues. Trimming pared 5 bases from V and 7 bases from J, leaving 15 bases between. The germline gives CDR1 SGHTA, CDR2 FQGNSA. The CDR3 nucleotides read TGTGCCAGCAGCCTCCAAGCCTCAGGGAATTCACCCCTCCACTTT. Residues: CASSLQASGNSPLHF.

The chain recombines TRBV27 with TRBJ1-1; D uncertain. This CDR3 region has 14 residues. V gave up 3 bases and J gave up 10 bases, with 18 bases separating them. CDR1 MNHEY and CDR2 SMNVEV come from the germline V gene (reference sequence). In DNA form, the CDR3 reads TGTGCCAGCAGTTTGTATGTTGCGGGCACGAGAGCTTTCTTT. It yields the protein CASSLYVAGTRAFF.

CDR3 nucleotides: TGTGCCACTCTCTCGGAACAGTACGAGCAGTACTTC. It codes for CATLSEQYEQYF. This chain links TRBV24-1 with TRBJ2-7; no reliable D call. V was trimmed by 10 bases and J by 4 bases, leaving 13 bases between them. Germline CDR1 reads KGHDR; CDR2 reads SFDVKD. The CDR3 consists of 12 residues.

This clone has a handful of counts. This sequence joins TRBV28 and TRBJ1-6, with D maybe TRBD1 (5 bases). Trimming removed 4 bases at V and 5 bases at J, with 15 bases between. The CDR3 covers 16 residues. Germline V gives CDR1 MDHEN, CDR2 SYDVKM. The CDR3, as DNA: TGTGCCAGCAGTTCGCCTCAGGCAGGGCATAATTCACCCCTCCACTTT. Translation: CASSSPQAGHNSPLHF.

This clone was picked up one time. The chain couples TRBV4-1 to TRBJ1-5; 9 bases agree with TRBD1. Unmatched junction bases numbered 8, after V lost 2 bases and J lost 6 bases. Germline loops: CDR1 MGHRA, CDR2 YSYEKL. CDR3 length equals 16 residues. CDR3 nucleotides: TGCGCCAGCAGCCAATCCACAGGGGGCGCGTCTCAGCCCCAGCATTTT. Residues: CASSQSTGGASQPQHF.